This T cell receptor beta chain emerged from a study of cytomegalovirus exposure and HLA in healthy donors. Regarding the study as a whole: Clonal expansion, a later analysis showed, was greater in HLA-associated TCR beta chains than in equally common others. Cytomegalovirus association was listed for 150 or so TCR beta chains. In a later analysis, TCR beta V- and J-gene trimming was associated with a missense DCLRE1C variant.

In the case of this clone: Its target is not known.

A multiplex PCR was run with 60 Vbeta primers and 13 Jbeta primers. In the study's own analysis: There were around 77 million unique TCR beta chains by a later count, and 8.5 million to 14 million of them were shared. Assay used: immunoSEQ multiplex PCR; TCRdb lists only in-frame clones, some missing. The D gene and trimming were derived from the DNA, and the V and J assignments and clone size from that table. The sample consists of 160,000 or so clones, roughly two thirds of them appearing once. The source of this sequence is a woman aged 25 to 45 in good health and CMV-seronegative. Sequenced input: PBMCs.

CDR3 coding DNA: TGTGCCAGCAGTTCACAATACGAGCAGTACTTC. This translates into CASSSQYEQYF. The rearrangement links TRBV6-5 to TRBJ2-7; D unclear. The CDR3 contains 11 residues. The germline gives CDR1 MNHEY, CDR2 SVGAGI. V was cut by 4 bases and J by 4 bases, with 5 bases left in between.